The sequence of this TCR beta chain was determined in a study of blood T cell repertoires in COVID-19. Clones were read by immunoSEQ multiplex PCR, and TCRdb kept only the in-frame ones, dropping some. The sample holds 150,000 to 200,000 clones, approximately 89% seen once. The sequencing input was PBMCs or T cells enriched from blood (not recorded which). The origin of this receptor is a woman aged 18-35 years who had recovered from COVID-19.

The CDR3 DNA sequence: TGTGCCAGCAGCTCCAGCGGGAGTCTAGACGAGCAGTACTTC. Amino acid sequence: CASSSSGSLDEQYF. The chain links TRBV28 to TRBJ2-7; 8 nucleotides agree with TRBD2. In germline, CDR1 is MDHEN, CDR2 SYDVKM. V trimming: 6 bases; J trimming: 5 bases; junction bases outside the gene matches: 9. The CDR3 consists of 14 residues.